Each of the 31 T cell receptor beta chains below was sequenced from the same sample in a study of cytomegalovirus exposure and HLA in healthy donors. Assay used: immunoSEQ multiplex PCR; TCRdb lists only in-frame clones, some missing. The profile shows tens of thousands of clones, 90% to 95% of them singletons. Sequencing input: PBMCs. The source of these receptors is a man aged 18 to 29 in good health and CMV-seronegative.

CDR3 in amino acids: CASSYMGQGLTSGANVLTF. The CDR3 DNA sequence: TGTGCCAGCAGCTACATGGGACAGGGCCTAACCTCTGGGGCCAACGTCCTGACTTTC. V is TRBV7-2 and J is TRBJ2-6; 9 nucleotides align to TRBD1. V was clipped by 4 bases and J by 0 bases; unmatched bases: 10. Per germline, CDR1 SGHTA and CDR2 FQGNSA. CDR3 length equals 19 residues.

The V gene is TRBV27, the J gene TRBJ2-7, with 7 bases lining up with TRBD1. The germline V gene encodes CDR1 MNHEY and CDR2 SMNVEV (reference sequence). CDR3 length equals 15 residues. J lost 2 bases, V lost 3 bases, and 7 bases had no gene match. CDR3 coding DNA: TGTGCCAGCAGTTTGGTTAGGGACAGAGCCTACGAGCAGTACTTC. Translating it yields CASSLVRDRAYEQYF.

The chain links TRBV11-1 to TRBJ2-7; the match to TRBD2 covers 14 bases. V lost 4 bases to trimming and J lost 1 base; unmatched junction nucleotides: 3. The CDR3 loop spans 16 amino acids. Germline loops: CDR1 SGHAT, CDR2 FQDESV (reference sequence). The CDR3 nucleotides are TGTGCCAGCAGCTCCGGGACTAGCGGGAGATCCTACGAGCAGTACTTC. Translating gives CASSSGTSGRSYEQYF.

This clone was detected a few times. The chain recombines TRBV2 with TRBJ2-1; TRBD1 matches 10 bases. This CDR3 has 16 amino acids. V was clipped by 1 base and J by 7 bases; unmatched bases: 7. CDR1 SNHLY and CDR2 FYNNEI come from the germline V gene. CDR3 in amino acids: CASSEGGTGAANEQFF. In DNA, the CDR3 is TGTGCCAGCAGTGAAGGGGGGACAGGGGCCGCTAATGAGCAGTTCTTC.

This clone was seen more than once but under ten times. The chain employs TRBV6-5 and TRBJ2-7; 7 bases fit TRBD1. The CDR3 has 15 amino acids. CDR1 and CDR2 (germline): MNHEY, SVGAGI. The V gene end was trimmed by 2 bases and the J gene end by 2 bases; junction bases not matched to a gene: 6. The CDR3 DNA reads TGTGCCAGCAGTTACCGTGACAGGGCAACCTACGAGCAGTACTTC. This translates into CASSYRDRATYEQYF.

The rearrangement joins TRBV27 to TRBJ2-1; 8 nucleotides line up with TRBD2. From germline, CDR1 is MNHEY and CDR2 SMNVEV (reference sequence). The CDR3 consists of 13 residues. The V and J ends lost 7 bases and 4 bases, in that order; junction bases with no gene match: 3. CDR3 region: CASNLAGYNEQFF. DNA for the CDR3: TGTGCCAGCAACTTAGCGGGATACAATGAGCAGTTCTTC.

Only a few counts were recorded for this clone. The chain is built from TRBV2 and TRBJ2-7; 7 nucleotides agree with TRBD1. This CDR3 contains 13 residues. Trimming removed 8 bases from V and 0 bases from J; junction bases left unmatched: 4. CDR1 SNHLY and CDR2 FYNNEI come from the germline V gene. The CDR3 bases are TGTGCCAGCCTGGGACAGTTCTCCTACGAGCAGTACTTC. The encoded protein is CASLGQFSYEQYF.

The sample holds one count of this clone. This chain joins TRBV6-5 and TRBJ1-1; no reliable D call. CDR3 length: 13 residues. Germline values: CDR1 MNHEY, CDR2 SVGAGI. V lost 0 bases and J 6 bases, leaving 8 bases between the germline ends. The CDR3 nucleotides are TGTGCCAGCAGTTACTCGAGGGTTGCTGAAGCTTTCTTT. It specifies CASSYSRVAEAFF.

The rearrangement links TRBV20-1 to TRBJ2-5; 7 bases agree with TRBD2. The germline V gene has CDR1 DFQATT and CDR2 SNEGSKA (reference sequence). V dropped 3 bases and J dropped 10; count of bases not matched to a gene: 5. CDR3 length equals 11 residues. The CDR3 DNA is TGCAGTGCTAGGCCCGGGGGGAACCAGTACTTC. It is translated as CSARPGGNQYF.

V is TRBV27 and J is TRBJ1-5; 8 positions match TRBD1. With 3 bases clipped from V and 6 bases from J, the junction kept 4 bases outside the gene matches. CDR1 and CDR2 (germline): MNHEY, SMNVEV (reference sequence). This CDR3 is built from 14 residues. CDR3 region: CASSFGQGAQPQHF. The CDR3 DNA is TGTGCCAGCAGTTTTGGGCAGGGGGCTCAGCCCCAGCATTTT.

The rearrangement joins TRBV6-6 to TRBJ1-1; 7 bases are shared with TRBD1. Germline lookup yields CDR1 MNHNY and CDR2 SVGAGI (reference sequence). The CDR3 sequence is 14 residues long. V trimming: 5 bases; J trimming: 0 bases; junction bases outside the gene matches: 3. As DNA, the CDR3 is TGTGCCAGCAGTACAGGGGCAATGAACACTGAAGCTTTCTTT. Translating it yields CASSTGAMNTEAFF.

The J gene is TRBJ2-7, the V gene TRBV29-1; 7 bases fit TRBD1. There are 11 residues in the CDR3. Trimming cost V 7 bases and J 3 bases; bases outside gene matches: 3. CDR1 SQVTM and CDR2 ANQGSEA come from the germline V gene. CDR3 region: CSATGNYEQYF. CDR3 bases: TGCAGCGCGACAGGGAACTACGAGCAGTACTTC.

The rearrangement uses TRBV29-1 and TRBJ2-7; TRBD2 matches at 10 bases. J was trimmed by 3 bases and V by 6 bases; bases with no gene match: 5. The germline gives CDR1 SQVTM, CDR2 ANQGSEA. The CDR3 runs to 13 residues. The chain's CDR3 is CSVRAGGLYEQYF. The CDR3 coding sequence is TGCAGCGTGAGAGCGGGAGGGCTCTACGAGCAGTACTTC.

V and J are TRBV7-9 and TRBJ2-2, with 7 bases fitting TRBD2. V trimming: 5 bases; J trimming: 7 bases; junction bases outside the gene matches: 10. The CDR3 extends over 15 amino acids. Germline assignment: CDR1 SEHNR and CDR2 FQNEAQ (reference sequence). The CDR3 loop reads CASSPRSLADGELFF. CDR3 sequence (DNA): TGTGCCAGCAGCCCACGGTCTCTAGCGGACGGGGAGCTGTTTTTT.

J is TRBJ2-1 and V is TRBV29-1, with a tentative D call TRBD2 (5 bases). The V end lost 4 bases, the J end lost 4 bases, and 5 bases lay between the germline ends. This CDR3 spans 11 amino acids. Germline V CDR1 and CDR2: SQVTM, ANQGSEA. Here the CDR3 DNA reads TGCAGCGTTGCGGGGTACAATGAGCAGTTCTTC. Its translation is CSVAGYNEQFF.

The V and J genes are TRBV10-3 and TRBJ2-3; 10 nucleotides agree with TRBD1. The germline V gene has CDR1 ENHRY and CDR2 SYGVKD. V trimming: 10 bases; J trimming: 3 bases; junction bases outside the gene matches: 7. The CDR3 has 14 residues. The CDR3 protein is CATTRQGATDTQYF. CDR3 DNA: TGTGCCACTACTAGACAGGGGGCAACAGATACGCAGTATTTT.

The chain is built from TRBV2 and TRBJ1-5; perhaps TRBD1 as D (6 bases). The V gene lost 6 bases and the J gene lost 7 bases, with 19 bases spanning the gap. CDR1 is SNHLY, CDR2 FYNNEI, per germline. The CDR3 is 15 amino acids. CDR3: CASRFEQGNRQPQHF. DNA of the CDR3: TGTGCCAGCAGGTTTGAACAGGGTAATCGGCAGCCCCAGCATTTT.

The chain uses TRBV5-1 and TRBJ2-7; D possibly corresponds to TRBD1 (6 bases). Germline assignment: CDR1 SGHRS and CDR2 YFSETQ. V lost 4 bases, J lost 5 bases, and 10 bases lay in between. This CDR3 region has 12 residues. The CDR3 region is CASSIGTNEQYF. The CDR3 nucleotides read TGCGCCAGCAGCATAGGGACAAACGAGCAGTACTTC.

This chain uses TRBV5-1 with TRBJ2-2; TRBD1 might be the D (5 bases). V dropped 0 bases and J dropped 5 bases, with 26 bases sitting between them. Germline values: CDR1 SGHRS, CDR2 YFSETQ. CDR3 length equals 20 residues. CDR3 sequence reads: CASSLAWGGNRQALTGELFF. CDR3 DNA sequence: TGCGCCAGCAGCTTGGCCTGGGGCGGTAATCGACAAGCCTTGACCGGGGAGCTGTTTTTT.

In this sample, this clone turned up many times. This chain connects TRBV4-3 to TRBJ2-7; 13 nucleotides match TRBD2. Germline V gene lookup returns CDR1 LGHNA and CDR2 YSLEER. The CDR3 runs to 17 residues. V lost 0 bases to trimming and J lost 3 bases; unmatched junction nucleotides: 5. The CDR3 sequence is CASSQELGLAGNYEQYF. CDR3 DNA: TGCGCCAGCAGCCAAGAACTGGGACTAGCGGGAAACTACGAGCAGTACTTC.

The DNA of the CDR3 is TGTGCCAGCAGCTTATTTGGGGACCGGTTAGCGGGAGGATCCTACGAGCAGTACTTC. This encodes CASSLFGDRLAGGSYEQYF. V and J are TRBV7-2 and TRBJ2-7, with TRBD2 matching 10 bases. Germline V CDR1 and CDR2: SGHTA, FQGNSA. The J segment lost 1 base and the V segment lost 2 bases, leaving 14 bases of the junction unmatched. The CDR3 sequence is 19 residues long. The full variable domain, its missing parts supplied by reference TRBV7-2 and TRBJ2-7, is GAGVSQSPSNKVTEKGKDVELRCDPISGHTALYWYRQSLGQGLEFLIYFQGNSAPDKSGLPSDRFSAERTGGSVSTLTIQRTQQEDSAVYLCASSLFGDRLAGGSYEQYFGPGTRLTVT.

V gene TRBV6-5 combines with J gene TRBJ2-7; 7 nucleotides align to TRBD2. The CDR3 is made up of 15 amino acids. The V gene's germline CDR1 is MNHEY and CDR2 SVGAGI. The junction had 9 bases not matched to a gene; V was cut back by 2 bases and J by 5 bases. CDR3 coding DNA: TGTGCCAGCAGTTACGGCGGGAGCCCTGGCAACGAGCAGTACTTC. Protein sequence: CASSYGGSPGNEQYF.

This clone was counted once. The chain recombines TRBV7-3 with TRBJ1-1; TRBD1 is a possible D gene (6 bases). V was clipped by 5 bases and J by 1 base, with 8 bases between them. The CDR3 consists of 13 residues. The V gene's germline CDR1 is SGHTA and CDR2 FQGTGA. CDR3: CASSPTGNTEAFF. CDR3 nucleotides: TGTGCCAGCAGCCCGACAGGGAACACTGAAGCTTTCTTT. Supplemented by reference TRBV7-3 and TRBJ1-1, the full variable domain reads GAGVSQTPSNKVTEKGKYVELRCDPISGHTALYWYRQSLGQGPEFLIYFQGTGAADDSGLPNDRFFAVRPEGSVSTLKIQRTERGDSAVYLCASSPTGNTEAFFGQGTRLTVV.

This sequence joins TRBV5-4 and TRBJ1-2, with 7 positions matching TRBD1. Looked up from germline, CDR1 is SGHNT and CDR2 is YYREEE (reference sequence). The CDR3 sequence is 14 residues long. V lost 4 bases and J lost 7; bases outside the gene matches: 10. The CDR3 bases are TGTGCCAGCAGCGAGGGGACAGACCGACTTGGCTACACCTTC. Protein sequence: CASSEGTDRLGYTF. Together with reference TRBV5-4 and TRBJ1-2, the CDR3 gives the full variable domain: ETGVTQSPTHLIKTRGQQVTLRCSSQSGHNTVSWYQQALGQGPQFIFQYYREEENGRGNFPPRFSGLQFPNYSSELNVNALELDDSALYLCASSEGTDRLGYTFGSGTRLTVV.

J is TRBJ1-2 and V is TRBV27; TRBD1 matches at 10 bases. The CDR3 totals 13 residues. Trimming cost V 5 bases and J 8 bases; bases outside gene matches: 5. Looked up from germline, CDR1 is MNHEY and CDR2 is SMNVEV (reference sequence). This CDR3 is CASSATGGAGYTF. In nucleotides, the CDR3 is TGTGCCAGCAGTGCGACAGGGGGCGCGGGCTACACCTTC.

The V and J genes are TRBV7-2 and TRBJ2-7; 9 nucleotides align to TRBD1. The germline V gene encodes CDR1 SGHTA and CDR2 FQGNSA. V shed 5 bases and J 3 bases; nucleotides not matched to a gene: 5. The length of the CDR3 is 14 residues. CDR3 sequence reads: CASSHWGQGYEQYF. DNA for the CDR3: TGTGCCAGCAGCCACTGGGGACAGGGCTACGAGCAGTACTTC.

The chain carries TRBV5-1 and TRBJ1-2; D not certain. The length of the CDR3 is 13 residues. Trimming shortened V by 0 bases and J by 6 bases, and 9 bases separated the two germline ends. Germline V CDR1 and CDR2: SGHRS, YFSETQ. As DNA, the CDR3 is TGCGCCAGCAGCTTGGCGGCAGGCCATGGCTACACCTTC. Protein: CASSLAAGHGYTF. The full variable domain, with the rest looked up from reference TRBV5-1 and TRBJ1-2, is KAGVTQTPRYLIKTRGQQVTLSCSPISGHRSVSWYQQTPGQGLQFLFEYFSETQRNKGNFPGRFSGRQFSNSRSEMNVSTLELGDSALYLCASSLAAGHGYTFGSGTRLTVV.

The CDR3, as DNA: TGTGCCAGCAGCGTACGAGCCAGCACAGATACGCAGTATTTT. Protein sequence: CASSVRASTDTQYF. This chain links TRBV9 with TRBJ2-3, with D hard to call. Germline values: CDR1 SGDLS, CDR2 YYNGEE. The CDR3 is made up of 14 amino acids. V lost 1 base and J 0 bases, leaving 6 bases between the germline ends.

This chain joins TRBV7-6 and TRBJ2-7; TRBD1 matches 8 bases. Germline lookup yields CDR1 SGHVS and CDR2 FNYEAQ. After removal of 1 base from V and 4 bases from J, the junction contained 3 bases not matched to a gene. CDR3 length: 14 residues. The CDR3 DNA sequence: TGTGCCAGCAGCTTAGAAGGACAGGGATACGAGCAGTACTTC. Translation: CASSLEGQGYEQYF.

The chain employs TRBV5-4 and TRBJ2-7, with TRBD1 identical over 9 bases. The CDR3 sequence is 15 residues long. Germline V gives CDR1 SGHNT, CDR2 YYREEE (reference sequence). The V and J ends lost 4 bases and 6 bases, in that order; junction bases with no gene match: 11. The CDR3 bases are TGTGCCAGCAGCGGAGGCCCGGGACAGGGTATCGAGCAGTACTTC. Amino acid sequence: CASSGGPGQGIEQYF. Looking up the rest from reference TRBV5-4 and TRBJ2-7 gives the full variable domain: ETGVTQSPTHLIKTRGQQVTLRCSSQSGHNTVSWYQQALGQGPQFIFQYYREEENGRGNFPPRFSGLQFPNYSSELNVNALELDDSALYLCASSGGPGQGIEQYFGPGTRLTVT.

This clone was seen a single time. This rearrangement joins TRBV9 to TRBJ2-7; 8 bases fit TRBD2. Germline loops: CDR1 SGDLS, CDR2 YYNGEE. The CDR3 length is 15 residues. With V trimmed by 4 bases and J by 3 bases, 9 bases remained unmatched. The CDR3, as DNA: TGTGCCAGCAGCCTATCCAGCGGGAGTGGCTACGAGCAGTACTTC. Its protein is CASSLSSGSGYEQYF. The full variable domain, with the rest looked up from reference TRBV9 and TRBJ2-7, is DSGVTQTPKHLITATGQRVTLRCSPRSGDLSVYWYQQSLDQGLQFLIQYYNGEERAKGNILERFSAQQFPDLHSELNLSSLELGDSALYFCASSLSSGSGYEQYFGPGTRLTVT.